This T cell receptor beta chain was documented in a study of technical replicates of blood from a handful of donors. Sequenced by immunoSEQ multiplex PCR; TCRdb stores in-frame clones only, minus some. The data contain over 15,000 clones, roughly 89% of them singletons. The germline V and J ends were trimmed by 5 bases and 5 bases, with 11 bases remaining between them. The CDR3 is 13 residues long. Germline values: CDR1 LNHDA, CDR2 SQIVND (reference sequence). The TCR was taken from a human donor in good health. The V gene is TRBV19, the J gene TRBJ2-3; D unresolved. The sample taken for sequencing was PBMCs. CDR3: CASSGHYEDTQYF. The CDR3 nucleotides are TGTGCCAGTAGTGGCCACTATGAAGATACGCAGTATTTT.